The 3 T cell receptor beta chains in this list originate from one sample, sequenced in a study of T-cell memory formation after mild COVID-19. TCRdb redid the calling of the 5' RACE reads with MiXCR, one entry per CDR3 protein. This repertoire shows approximately 500,000 distinct CDR3 sequences, roughly 25% found once; its top ten account for about an eighth. Material for sequencing was PBMCs or a T cell subset sorted from them (not recorded which). The source is an adult woman who had mild COVID-19 (a few samples of this study predate the infection). Cell type and time point are not known.

This clonotype appeared a few times. J is TRBJ1-4 and V is TRBV30; weak D call: TRBD1 (6 bases). This CDR3 has 17 amino acids. Deletions cut 1 base from V and 1 base from J, with 16 bases between. From germline, CDR1 is GTSNPN and CDR2 SVGIG (reference sequence). The CDR3 DNA is TGTGCCTGGAGTGATGGACAGAAACTTTTAACTAATGAAAAACTGTTTTTT. It specifies CAWSDGQKLLTNEKLFF.

Ten or more counts support this clonotype. The chain has TRBV7-8 and TRBJ2-3; 9 bases are shared with TRBD1. Germline V gene data show CDR1 as SGHVS and CDR2 as FQNEAQ. The CDR3 has 14 residues. The V and J ends lost 1 base and 4 bases, in that order; junction bases with no gene match: 0. As DNA, the CDR3 is TGTGCCAGCAGCTTAGGGACAGGGGCAGATACGCAGTATTTT. Its protein is CASSLGTGADTQYF. Combining the CDR3 with reference TRBV7-8 and TRBJ2-3 gives the whole variable domain GAGVSQSPRYKVAKRGQDVALRCDPISGHVSLFWYQQALGQGPEFLTYFQNEAQLDKSGLPSDRFFAERPEGSVSTLKIQRTQQEDSAVYLCASSLGTGADTQYFGPGTRLTVL.

The J gene is TRBJ2-3, the V gene TRBV7-9; D may be TRBD2 (6 bases). Germline V gives CDR1 SEHNR, CDR2 FQNEAQ (reference sequence). This CDR3 spans 17 amino acids. V was clipped by 5 bases and J by 0 bases, with 18 bases between them. The CDR3 coding sequence is TGTGCCAGCAGCCTGACCCGGGGGATGCATAGCACAGATACGCAGTATTTT. Translating gives CASSLTRGMHSTDTQYF.